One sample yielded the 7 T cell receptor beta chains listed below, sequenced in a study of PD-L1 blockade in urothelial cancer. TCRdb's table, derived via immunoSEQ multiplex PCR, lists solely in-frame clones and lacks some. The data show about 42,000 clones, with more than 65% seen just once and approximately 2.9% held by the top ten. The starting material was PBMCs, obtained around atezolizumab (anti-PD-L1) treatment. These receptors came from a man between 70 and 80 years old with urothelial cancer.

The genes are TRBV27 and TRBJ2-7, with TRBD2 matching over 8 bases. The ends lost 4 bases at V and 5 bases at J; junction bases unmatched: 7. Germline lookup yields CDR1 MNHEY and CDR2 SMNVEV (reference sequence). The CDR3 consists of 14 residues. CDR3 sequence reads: CASSSPAGVDEQYF. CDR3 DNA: TGTGCCAGCAGTTCCCCAGCGGGAGTAGACGAGCAGTACTTC.

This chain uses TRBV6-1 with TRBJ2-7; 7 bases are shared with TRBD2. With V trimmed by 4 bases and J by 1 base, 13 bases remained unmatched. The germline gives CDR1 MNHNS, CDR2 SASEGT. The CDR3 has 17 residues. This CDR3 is CASSALSSGGFSYEQYF. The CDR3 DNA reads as TGTGCCAGCAGTGCCCTTTCTAGCGGCGGATTTTCCTACGAGCAGTACTTC.

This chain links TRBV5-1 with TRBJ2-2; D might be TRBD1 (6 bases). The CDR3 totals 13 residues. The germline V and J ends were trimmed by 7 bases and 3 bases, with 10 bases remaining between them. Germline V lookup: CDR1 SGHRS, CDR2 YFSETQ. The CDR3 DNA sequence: TGCGCCAGCGGAGAGGGGGACACCGGGGAGCTGTTTTTT. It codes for CASGEGDTGELFF.

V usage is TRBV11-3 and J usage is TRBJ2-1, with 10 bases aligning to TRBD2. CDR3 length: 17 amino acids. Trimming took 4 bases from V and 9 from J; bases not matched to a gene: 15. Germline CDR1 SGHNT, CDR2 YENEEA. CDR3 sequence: CASSSYSGRAGSGEQFF. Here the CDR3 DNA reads TGTGCCAGCAGCTCTTACAGCGGGAGGGCCGGTAGTGGTGAGCAGTTCTTC.

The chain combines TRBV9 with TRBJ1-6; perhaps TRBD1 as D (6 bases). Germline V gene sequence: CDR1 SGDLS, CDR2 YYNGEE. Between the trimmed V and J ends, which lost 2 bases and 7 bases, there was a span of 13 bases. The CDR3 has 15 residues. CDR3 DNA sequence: TGTGCCAGCAGCGTCGACGGGCAGGGGAATTCACCCCTCCACTTT. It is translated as CASSVDGQGNSPLHF.

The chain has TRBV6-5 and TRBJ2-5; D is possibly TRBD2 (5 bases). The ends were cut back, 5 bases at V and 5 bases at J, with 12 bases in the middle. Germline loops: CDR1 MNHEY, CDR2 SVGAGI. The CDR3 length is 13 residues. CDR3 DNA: TGTGCCAGCAGTCCCGGACTCGGGGAGACCCAGTACTTC. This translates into CASSPGLGETQYF.

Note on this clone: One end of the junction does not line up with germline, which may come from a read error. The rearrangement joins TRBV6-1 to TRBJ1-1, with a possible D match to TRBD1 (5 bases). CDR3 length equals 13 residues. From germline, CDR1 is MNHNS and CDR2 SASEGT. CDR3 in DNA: TGTGCCAGCAGTGAAGCGCGGGGCCTTGAAGTTTTCTTT. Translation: CASSEARGLEVFF.